This T cell receptor (beta chain) originates from a study of post-analysis software for immune sequencing data. V shed 6 bases and J 8 bases; nucleotides not matched to a gene: 3. Germline V gene lookup returns CDR1 DFQATT and CDR2 SNEGSKA (reference sequence). This CDR3 spans 13 amino acids. Overall study findings and caveats: When patients were compared with controls, five TRBV segments were more frequent, TRBV5-6, TRBV5-1 and TRBV20-1 among them. Multiple sclerosis patients had significantly lower normalized Chao1 diversity than controls. F measure showed strong co-clustering of same-batch samples.

Details on this clonotype: The antigen remains undetermined.

Libraries were made from TCR beta cDNA, and they carried unique molecular identifiers. Between about 0.9 and 11 million T cells gave rise to around 500,000 cDNA molecules. A single record per CDR3 protein comes from TCRdb applying MiXCR to the PCR reads. The table shows 750,000 to 950,000 distinct CDR3 sequences, with roughly 46% occurring only once. Sequenced material: blood. The receptor's source is a girl under 18 with multiple sclerosis. J is TRBJ2-1 and V is TRBV20-1; 14 bases map to TRBD2. CDR3 sequence: CSAPTSGRDEQFF. The DNA for the CDR3 is TGCAGTGCCCCGACTAGCGGGAGGGATGAGCAGTTCTTC.